The 10 T cell receptor beta chains below were found in one sample sequenced in a study of T cells after yellow fever vaccination. Each CDR3 protein gets one entry after TCRdb re-called the 5' RACE reads with MiXCR. In the table there are 300,000 or so distinct CDR3 sequences, 6.8% of which are singletons. The sequences come from PBMCs, collected 45 days after the first yellow fever vaccination. These receptors were collected from a man aged 18 to 29 who received the YFV17D yellow fever vaccine.

The rearrangement joins TRBV5-1 to TRBJ1-4; D unresolved. The V and J ends lost 4 bases and 7 bases respectively, with 11 bases between them. This CDR3 spans 13 amino acids. Germline CDR1 is SGHRS and CDR2 is YFSETQ. The CDR3 loop is CASSPVAGEKLFF. The CDR3 coding sequence is TGCGCCAGCAGCCCCGTGGCGGGTGAAAAACTGTTTTTT.

The chain uses TRBV20-1 and TRBJ1-5; D unclear. V lost 0 bases and J 7 bases, leaving 4 bases between the germline ends. CDR3 size: 11 residues. Looked up from germline, CDR1 is DFQATT and CDR2 is SNEGSKA (reference sequence). As DNA, the CDR3 is TGCAGTGCTAGAGAGGGCCAGCCCCAGCATTTT. Translating gives CSAREGQPQHF.

This clonotype was recorded a few times. The chain recombines TRBV7-2 with TRBJ2-6, with 7 bases aligning to TRBD1. Germline loops: CDR1 SGHTA, CDR2 FQGNSA. The J segment lost 12 bases and the V segment lost 5 bases, leaving 10 bases of the junction unmatched. This CDR3 is built from 14 residues. CDR3 amino acids: CASSTQTGSIVLTF. The CDR3 DNA is TGTGCCAGCAGCACCCAGACAGGGAGTATCGTCCTGACTTTC.

This clonotype has a count of ten or more. In DNA form, the CDR3 reads TGTGCCAGCAGTGTGCTCAGGGGACAGGAGCAGTTCTTC. Its translation is CASSVLRGQEQFF. V gene TRBV7-8 combines with J gene TRBJ2-1; TRBD1 matches at 7 bases. From germline, CDR1 is SGHVS and CDR2 FQNEAQ. J was trimmed by 10 bases and V by 6 bases; bases with no gene match: 9. The CDR3 loop spans 13 amino acids.

This clonotype showed up many times. The chain uses TRBV6-6 and TRBJ2-7; D assignment may be TRBD1 or TRBD2 (5 bases each). CDR3 length equals 13 residues. Germline V gene data show CDR1 as MNHNY and CDR2 as SVGAGI (reference sequence). Trimming stripped 4 bases from V and 3 bases from J, with 10 bases between. CDR3 bases: TGTGCCAGCAGTTGGGGGTCCCGCTACGAGCAGTACGTC. It is translated as CASSWGSRYEQYV.

This clonotype has more than one count but fewer than ten. This rearrangement joins TRBV2 to TRBJ1-5, with D possibly TRBD1 on 5 matching bases. Trimming stripped 7 bases from V and 2 bases from J, with 12 bases between. This CDR3 spans 14 amino acids. Germline CDR1 SNHLY, CDR2 FYNNEI. CDR3 amino acids: CASTGERGNQPQHF. DNA for the CDR3: TGTGCCAGCACGGGGGAAAGGGGCAATCAGCCCCAGCATTTT. The full variable domain, with the rest looked up from reference TRBV2 and TRBJ1-5, is EPEVTQTPSHQVTQMGQEVILRCVPISNHLYFYWYRQILGQKVEFLVSFYNNEISEKSEIFDDQFSVERPDGSNFTLKIRSTKLEDSAMYFCASTGERGNQPQHFGDGTRLSIL.

V gene TRBV18 combines with J gene TRBJ2-7; perhaps TRBD1 as D (5 bases). The CDR3 is 13 residues long. Trimming took 0 bases from V and 6 from J, leaving 9 bases between them. Germline CDR1 reads KGHSH; CDR2 reads LQKENI. CDR3 protein: CASSPPDTIEQYF. The CDR3 DNA reads as TGTGCCAGCTCACCACCGGACACCATCGAGCAGTACTTC.

Only a few counts were recorded for this clonotype. This chain uses TRBV9 with TRBJ1-1, with a tentative D call TRBD1 (5 bases). V was pared by 0 bases and J by 3 bases, with 9 bases between. Germline lookup yields CDR1 SGDLS and CDR2 YYNGEE. The CDR3 covers 14 residues. CDR3 DNA: TGTGCCAGCAGCGTAGACGGGGCGGACACTGAAGCTTTCTTT. This encodes CASSVDGADTEAFF.

This clonotype was seen a handful of times. The chain employs TRBV29-1 and TRBJ2-5; 9 bases align to TRBD1. Germline CDR1 reads SQVTM; CDR2 reads ANQGSEA. The V gene end was trimmed by 3 bases and the J gene end by 5 bases; junction bases not matched to a gene: 10. The CDR3 is 15 residues long. The CDR3 sequence: CSVEGDRVSAETQYF. The CDR3 DNA follows: TGCAGCGTTGAGGGGGACAGGGTCTCGGCGGAGACCCAGTACTTC.

V usage is TRBV7-2 and J usage is TRBJ1-5, with 7 positions matching TRBD1. From germline, CDR1 is SGHTA and CDR2 FQGNSA. The CDR3 has 16 residues. With V trimmed by 4 bases and J by 0 bases, 6 bases remained unmatched. This chain's CDR3 is CASSSQTGYSNQPQHF. The CDR3 DNA reads as TGTGCCAGCAGCTCCCAGACAGGGTATAGCAATCAGCCCCAGCATTTT.